This TCR beta chain came from a study of T cell responses to AZD1222 COVID-19 vaccine. Profiling relied on immunoSEQ multiplex PCR, and the TCRdb table lists in-frame clones only, not all of them. The sample consists of fewer than 95,000 clones, 75% to 90% of them appearing once. The sequence derives from an adult in good health. The material was peripheral blood, obtained on day 0 of AZD1222 vaccination.

CDR3 nucleotides: TGCGCCAGCAGCTTATGGGACAGGGGGGTTTATGGCTACACCTTC. Its translation is CASSLWDRGVYGYTF. The chain uses TRBV5-1 and TRBJ1-2; 11 nucleotides match TRBD1. Unmatched junction bases numbered 5, after V lost 2 bases and J lost 5 bases. CDR1 is SGHRS, CDR2 YFSETQ, per germline. This CDR3 spans 15 amino acids.